One sample yielded the 21 T cell receptor beta chains listed below, sequenced in a study of T cell responses to AZD1222 COVID-19 vaccine. Libraries were prepared by immunoSEQ multiplex PCR; TCRdb keeps only in-frame clonotypes and omits some of them. This table has approximately 150,000 clones, over 75% appearing once. Source: peripheral blood, taken 28 days after the second AZD1222 dose. These receptors were taken from an adult who received the AZD1222 COVID-19 vaccine.

The chain uses TRBV7-2 and TRBJ1-2, with 8 bases identical to TRBD1. V was clipped by 4 bases and J by 8 bases; unmatched bases: 12. The V gene's germline CDR1 is SGHTA and CDR2 FQGNSA. This CDR3 is 15 amino acids long. The DNA for the CDR3 is TGTGCCAGCAGCTCCTACAGGGGGAATGCCGGGGGCTACACCTTC. This sequence encodes CASSSYRGNAGGYTF. Complete variable domain (other parts from reference TRBV7-2 and TRBJ1-2): GAGVSQSPSNKVTEKGKDVELRCDPISGHTALYWYRQSLGQGLEFLIYFQGNSAPDKSGLPSDRFSAERTGGSVSTLTIQRTQQEDSAVYLCASSSYRGNAGGYTFGSGTRLTVV.

This clone was counted once. This chain joins TRBV6-2 or TRBV6-3 and TRBJ1-2, with D perhaps TRBD1 (6 bases). Per the germline V gene, CDR1 is MNHEY and CDR2 is SVGEGT. This CDR3 spans 15 amino acids. With 5 bases removed from V and 0 bases from J, the gap between germline ends came to 13 bases. This CDR3 reads CASSPDSLANYGYTF. CDR3 in DNA: TGTGCCAGCAGTCCGGACAGCTTAGCTAACTATGGCTACACCTTC.

The chain employs TRBV5-1 and TRBJ1-2; D unclear. The germline V and J ends were trimmed by 0 bases and 7 bases, with 7 bases remaining between them. This CDR3 has 12 amino acids. Looked up from germline, CDR1 is SGHRS and CDR2 is YFSETQ. Here the CDR3 reads CASSLAVGGYTF. In DNA form, the CDR3 reads TGCGCCAGCAGCTTGGCAGTCGGTGGCTACACCTTC. Complete variable domain (other parts from reference TRBV5-1 and TRBJ1-2): KAGVTQTPRYLIKTRGQQVTLSCSPISGHRSVSWYQQTPGQGLQFLFEYFSETQRNKGNFPGRFSGRQFSNSRSEMNVSTLELGDSALYLCASSLAVGGYTFGSGTRLTVV.

V usage is TRBV5-1 and J usage is TRBJ1-5; D not certain. This CDR3 contains 13 residues. V lost 4 bases to trimming and J lost 5 bases, with 10 bases between them. Germline lookup yields CDR1 SGHRS and CDR2 YFSETQ. The CDR3, as DNA: TGCGCCAGCAGCCCGGAGGGCCATCAGCCCCAGCATTTT. The encoded protein is CASSPEGHQPQHF.

The V gene is TRBV6-1, the J gene TRBJ1-4; D is unresolved. This CDR3 has 17 residues. V was shortened by 0 bases and J by 3 bases, with 14 bases between the two germline ends. The germline CDR1 and CDR2 sequences are MNHNS and SASEGT. The CDR3 DNA sequence: TGTGCCAGCAGTGAAGCGTTGACTAGGGCAGCTAATGAAAAACTGTTTTTT. Protein product: CASSEALTRAANEKLFF.

The chain has TRBV23-1 and TRBJ1-2, with TRBD1 as a possible D gene (6 bases). TRBV23-1 is an ORF, with its function uncertain. The CDR3 consists of 15 residues. V shed 3 bases and J shed 13 bases, with 24 bases lying between them. CDR3 nucleotide sequence: TGCGCCAGCAGTCACCCTGAAAAGACAGGCGAACTATGCACCTTC. Translating gives CASSHPEKTGELCTF.

This chain uses TRBV5-4 with TRBJ2-3; the match to TRBD2 covers 8 bases. V lost 0 bases, J lost 3 bases, and 3 bases stayed unmatched. Germline values: CDR1 SGHNT, CDR2 YYREEE (reference sequence). The CDR3 is made up of 15 amino acids. CDR3 sequence reads: CASSLAVAGTDTQYF. DNA of the CDR3: TGTGCCAGCAGCTTGGCAGTAGCGGGGACAGATACGCAGTATTTT.

CDR3 sequence reads: CASSSNRAGNTIYF. CDR3 DNA sequence: TGTGCCAGCAGTTCCAATCGGGCTGGAAACACCATATATTTT. The V call is TRBV6-2 or TRBV6-3, the J call TRBJ1-3, with D hard to call. With 4 bases removed from V and 2 bases from J, the gap between germline ends came to 9 bases. The CDR3 has 14 residues. Germline CDR1 reads MNHEY; CDR2 reads SVGEGT.

The chain uses TRBV7-2 and TRBJ2-3, with unresolved D. Trimming left V 2 bases short and J 5 bases short, with 8 bases between. The V gene's germline CDR1 is SGHTA and CDR2 FQGNSA. This CDR3 contains 13 residues. Here the CDR3 reads CASSLREGDTQYF. Here the CDR3 DNA reads TGTGCCAGCAGCTTAAGGGAAGGAGATACGCAGTATTTT.

The genes are TRBV10-3 and TRBJ1-5, with 7 positions matching TRBD1. Losses at the gene ends were 3 bases for V and 2 bases for J; bases not matched to a gene: 1. This CDR3 region has 14 residues. CDR1 is ENHRY and CDR2 is SYGVKD in the germline V gene. The CDR3 DNA follows: TGTGCCATCAGTGAAGGACAGGGCAATCAGCCCCAGCATTTT. Translation: CAISEGQGNQPQHF.

This clone was recorded only once. The gene calls are TRBV12-3 or TRBV12-4 and TRBJ2-1, with D perhaps TRBD1 or TRBD2 (5 bases each). CDR3 length: 13 amino acids. The V end lost 6 bases, the J end lost 6 bases, and 12 bases lay between the germline ends. This chain's CDR3 is CASSRRDPNEQFF. In nucleotides, the CDR3 is TGTGCCAGCAGCCGCCGGGACCCCAATGAGCAGTTCTTC.

The rearrangement uses TRBV30 and TRBJ1-1, with D unclear. In germline, CDR1 is GTSNPN, CDR2 SVGIG (reference sequence). The CDR3 has 14 amino acids. V lost 3 bases, J lost 4 bases, and 15 bases lay in between. The CDR3 nucleotides read TGTGCCTGGAGGGCTAACATATTTGGCACTGAAGCTTTCTTT. It codes for CAWRANIFGTEAFF.

The V and J genes are TRBV5-6 and TRBJ1-1; 7 positions match TRBD1. This CDR3 has 14 amino acids. Germline V gene data show CDR1 as SGHDT and CDR2 as YYEEEE. V was clipped by 3 bases and J by 5 bases; unmatched bases: 7. CDR3 sequence reads: CASSSPTGLTEAFF. For the CDR3, the DNA is TGTGCCAGCAGCTCCCCGACAGGGCTGACTGAAGCTTTCTTT. Together with reference TRBV5-6 and TRBJ1-1, the CDR3 gives the full variable domain: DAGVTQSPTHLIKTRGQQVTLRCSPKSGHDTVSWYQQALGQGPQFIFQYYEEEERQRGNFPDRFSGHQFPNYSSELNVNALLLGDSALYLCASSSPTGLTEAFFGQGTRLTVV.

The chain couples TRBV29-1 to TRBJ1-1; 8 nucleotides agree with TRBD1. Germline V gene data show CDR1 as SQVTM and CDR2 as ANQGSEA. The V and J ends lost 5 bases and 3 bases, in that order; junction bases with no gene match: 5. This CDR3 has 13 residues. Written as DNA, the CDR3 is TGCAGCGTTTCGACAGGGGAGGACACTGAAGCTTTCTTT. Its translation: CSVSTGEDTEAFF.

This chain links TRBV12-5 with TRBJ1-2; weak D call: TRBD1 (5 bases). Germline CDR1 and CDR2: LGHNT and FRNRAP. There are 15 residues in the CDR3. V gave up 1 base and J gave up 8 bases, with 17 bases separating them. CDR3 nucleotide sequence: TGTGCTAGTGGTTTGGGGATAGGGACTCCGGGGGGCTACACCTTC. This codes for CASGLGIGTPGGYTF.

The table lists this clone with a few counts. The chain carries TRBV3-1 (or the pseudogene TRBV3-2) and TRBJ1-4, with D possibly being TRBD1 (6 bases). Trimming stripped 3 bases from V and 4 bases from J, with 12 bases between. CDR3 length: 15 amino acids. Germline CDR1 and CDR2: LGHDT and YNNKEL (reference sequence). The CDR3 reads CASSHNRDLNEKLFF. The CDR3 bases are TGTGCCAGCAGCCACAACAGGGACCTTAATGAAAAACTGTTTTTT.

The chain employs TRBV2 and TRBJ2-7; 7 nucleotides align to TRBD1. The germline gives CDR1 SNHLY, CDR2 FYNNEI. CDR3 size: 14 residues. The trim removed 8 bases at V and 1 base at J, leaving 8 bases unmatched. CDR3 residues: CASWVSDRSYEQYF. The CDR3 nucleotides read TGTGCCAGCTGGGTCTCGGACAGGTCCTACGAGCAGTACTTC.

The V gene is TRBV11-3, the J gene TRBJ2-7; TRBD2 matches 11 bases. V shed 5 bases, J shed 8 bases, and the junction held 5 bases outside the gene matches. Germline CDR1 reads SGHNT; CDR2 reads YENEEA. CDR3 length equals 13 residues. CDR3 sequence: CASSPSGGPKQYF. The CDR3 DNA follows: TGTGCCAGCAGCCCTAGCGGGGGGCCTAAGCAGTACTTC. The whole variable domain, filled in from reference TRBV11-3 and TRBJ2-7, reads EAGVVQSPRYKIIEKKQPVAFWCNPISGHNTLYWYLQNLGQGPELLIRYENEEAVDDSQLPKDRFSAERLKGVDSTLKIQPAELGDSAVYLCASSPSGGPKQYFGPGTRLTVT.

This sequence joins TRBV2 and TRBJ1-2, with D possibly matching TRBD1 (5 bases). The V end was cut by 5 bases, the J end by 6 bases, with 13 bases between. CDR1 and CDR2 (germline): SNHLY, FYNNEI. This CDR3 has 13 amino acids. CDR3 sequence reads: CASSFGGGDGYTF. In DNA, the CDR3 is TGTGCCAGCAGTTTCGGGGGAGGGGATGGCTACACCTTC.

The chain couples TRBV9 to TRBJ1-1; perhaps TRBD1 as D (6 bases). Deletions cut 4 bases from V and 8 bases from J, with 12 bases between. This CDR3 spans 12 amino acids. The V gene's germline CDR1 is SGDLS and CDR2 YYNGEE. This CDR3 is CASSSTGTEAFF. The CDR3 nucleotides are TGTGCCAGCAGCTCCACAGGGACGGAAGCTTTCTTT.

J is TRBJ2-2 and V is TRBV5-5; D unclear. Trimming cost V 0 bases and J 6 bases, with 6 bases left between them. Germline V lookup: CDR1 SGHKS, CDR2 YYEKEE (reference sequence). CDR3 length equals 13 residues. This CDR3 reads CASSLELPGELFF. The CDR3 DNA reads TGTGCCAGCAGCTTGGAACTCCCCGGGGAGCTGTTTTTT. The complete variable domain, with remaining parts taken from reference TRBV5-5 and TRBJ2-2, reads DAGVTQSPTHLIKTRGQQVTLRCSPISGHKSVSWYQQVLGQGPQFIFQYYEKEERGRGNFPDRFSARQFPNYSSELNVNALLLGDSALYLCASSLELPGELFFGEGSRLTVL.